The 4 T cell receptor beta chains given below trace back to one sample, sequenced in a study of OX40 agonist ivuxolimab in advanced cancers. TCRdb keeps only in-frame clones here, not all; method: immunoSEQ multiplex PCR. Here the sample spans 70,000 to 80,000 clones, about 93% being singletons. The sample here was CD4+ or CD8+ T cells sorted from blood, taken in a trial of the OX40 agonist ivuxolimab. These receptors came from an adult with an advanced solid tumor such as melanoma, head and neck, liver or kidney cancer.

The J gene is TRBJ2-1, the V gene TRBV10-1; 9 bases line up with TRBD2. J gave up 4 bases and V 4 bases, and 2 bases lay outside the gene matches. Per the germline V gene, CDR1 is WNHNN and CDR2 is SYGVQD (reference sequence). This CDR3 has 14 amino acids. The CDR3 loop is CASSALAGYNEQFF. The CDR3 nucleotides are TGCGCCAGCAGTGCGCTAGCGGGGTACAATGAGCAGTTCTTC.

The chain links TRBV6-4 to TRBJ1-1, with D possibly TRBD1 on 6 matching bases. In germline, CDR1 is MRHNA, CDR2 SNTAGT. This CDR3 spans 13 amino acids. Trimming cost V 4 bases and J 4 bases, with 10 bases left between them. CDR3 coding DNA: TGTGCCAGCAGTGGACAGGAGGGCACTGAAGCTTTCTTT. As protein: CASSGQEGTEAFF.

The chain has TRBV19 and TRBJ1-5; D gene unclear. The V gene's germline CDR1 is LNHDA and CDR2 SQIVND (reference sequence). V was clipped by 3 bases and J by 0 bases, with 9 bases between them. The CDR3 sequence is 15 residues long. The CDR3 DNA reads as TGTGCCAGTAGTATTTCCGGAATTAGCAATCAGCCCCAGCATTTT. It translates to CASSISGISNQPQHF.

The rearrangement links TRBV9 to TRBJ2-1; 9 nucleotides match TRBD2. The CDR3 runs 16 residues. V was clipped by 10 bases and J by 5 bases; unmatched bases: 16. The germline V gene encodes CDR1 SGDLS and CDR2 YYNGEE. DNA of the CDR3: TGTGCCGTCACGGGAGGCGGGAGGGCCATCGACAATGAGCAGTTCTTC. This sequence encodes CAVTGGGRAIDNEQFF.